These T cell receptor beta chains were read from a single sample in a study of blood T cell repertoires in COVID-19. Here immunoSEQ multiplex PCR was the method, and the copy in TCRdb shows in-frame clones only, minus some. The sample comprises some 260,000 clones, around 82% of which are singletons, and 4.5% to 6% rests with the top ten. Material: peripheral blood. These receptor sequences come from a woman of 80 years or more with active or convalescent COVID-19. CDR3s include the opening cysteine and the closing phenylalanine or tryptophan. A D gene is named only where the DNA matches it firmly. The size of a clone is reported for some rows only, either as once, few or many, or as a class for expanded clones.

clone size: NA; CDR3 length: 11; D gene: TRBD2; V gene: TRBV6-5; J gene: TRBJ2-7; CDR3 DNA: TGTGCCAGCAGTTTTAGCGGGAGTTATTACTTC; CDR3 protein: CASSFSGSYYF
clone size: NA; CDR3 length: 14; D gene: NA; V gene: TRBV19; J gene: TRBJ2-2; CDR3 DNA: TGTGCCAGTAGTCTCCAGGCCCCCACCGGGGAGCTGTTTTTT; CDR3 protein: CASSLQAPTGELFF
clone size: NA; CDR3 length: 14; D gene: TRBD2; V gene: TRBV19; J gene: TRBJ2-1; CDR3 DNA: TGTGCCAGTAGTATATCAGCGGGGGACAATGAGCAGTTCTTC; CDR3 protein: CASSISAGDNEQFF
clone size: NA; CDR3 length: 12; D gene: NA; V gene: TRBV27; J gene: TRBJ2-1; CDR3 DNA: TGTGCCAGCAGTTTATCGGGACAAAGCCTAGTCTTC; CDR3 protein: CASSLSGQSLVF
clone size: NA; CDR3 length: 13; D gene: NA; V gene: TRBV11-2; J gene: TRBJ2-5; CDR3 DNA: TGTGCCAGCAGCCCGGCGGGCCCTGGGACCCAGTACTTC; CDR3 protein: CASSPAGPGTQYF
clone size: NA; CDR3 length: 18; D gene: NA; V gene: TRBV4-1; J gene: TRBJ2-7; CDR3 DNA: TGCGCCAGCAGCCAAGGAAAGTTGGGCGCTGTGAGCTCCTACGAGCAGTACTTC; CDR3 protein: CASSQGKLGAVSSYEQYF
clone size: NA; CDR3 length: 14; D gene: TRBD2; V gene: TRBV28; J gene: TRBJ2-7; CDR3 DNA: TGTGCCAGCAGTTCGTACCGACTAGCGGGGGAGCAGTACTTC; CDR3 protein: CASSSYRLAGEQYF
clone size: NA; CDR3 length: 14; D gene: NA; V gene: TRBV28; J gene: TRBJ1-2; CDR3 DNA: TGTGCCAGCAGTTTATACAAGGGGTCAGAGGGCTACACCTTC; CDR3 protein: CASSLYKGSEGYTF
clone size: few; CDR3 length: 13; D gene: TRBD1; V gene: TRBV6-5; J gene: TRBJ1-1; CDR3 DNA: TGTGCCAGTCGGACAGGGGTTTATTCTGAAGCTTTCTTT; CDR3 protein: CASRTGVYSEAFF
clone size: few; CDR3 length: 12; D gene: NA; V gene: TRBV3-1/TRBV3-2; J gene: TRBJ1-1; CDR3 DNA: TGTGCCAGCAGCCAAGTTCGGGCTGAAGCTTTCTTT; CDR3 protein: CASSQVRAEAFF
clone size: NA; CDR3 length: 14; D gene: TRBD2; V gene: TRBV6-4; J gene: TRBJ2-1; CDR3 DNA: TGTGCCAGCAGCCCGGGACTAGCGAACAATGAGCAGTTCTTC; CDR3 protein: CASSPGLANNEQFF
clone size: NA; CDR3 length: 14; D gene: NA; V gene: TRBV2; J gene: TRBJ2-2; CDR3 DNA: TGTGCCAGCACCGGCGGCCCTAACACCGGGGAGCTGTTTTTT; CDR3 protein: CASTGGPNTGELFF
clone size: NA; CDR3 length: 11; D gene: NA; V gene: TRBV11-3; J gene: TRBJ2-1; CDR3 DNA: TGTGCCAGCAGCTCCGACAATGAGCAGTTCTTC; CDR3 protein: CASSSDNEQFF
clone size: NA; CDR3 length: 15; D gene: NA; V gene: TRBV2; J gene: TRBJ1-4; CDR3 DNA: TGTGCCAGCAGTGGAGGGGGTGCCCCCTATGAAAAACTGTTTTTT; CDR3 protein: CASSGGGAPYEKLFF
clone size: NA; CDR3 length: 16; D gene: TRBD2; V gene: TRBV28; J gene: TRBJ2-2; CDR3 DNA: TGTGCCAGCAGTTTCGGACTAGCGGCGAACACCGGGGAGCTGTTTTTT; CDR3 protein: CASSFGLAANTGELFF
clone size: NA; CDR3 length: 13; D gene: TRBD1; V gene: TRBV7-9; J gene: TRBJ1-1; CDR3 DNA: TGTGCCAGCAGCTCCTCAGGGGGCACTGAAGCTTTCTTT; CDR3 protein: CASSSSGGTEAFF
clone size: once; CDR3 length: 15; D gene: NA; V gene: TRBV6-5; J gene: TRBJ2-7; CDR3 DNA: TGTGCCAGCAGTTACTCGGGACAAGGCAGGGGAGAGCAGTACTTC; CDR3 protein: CASSYSGQGRGEQYF
clone size: NA; CDR3 length: 15; D gene: TRBD1; V gene: TRBV15; J gene: TRBJ1-2; CDR3 DNA: TGTGCCACCAGCGTAGGACAGGGGGCGATCTATGGCTACACCTTC; CDR3 protein: CATSVGQGAIYGYTF
clone size: NA; CDR3 length: 13; D gene: TRBD1; V gene: TRBV10-2; J gene: TRBJ1-5; CDR3 DNA: TGCGCCAGCAAGCAGGGGGCAAGGCAGCCCCAGCATTTT; CDR3 protein: CASKQGARQPQHF
clone size: few; CDR3 length: 14; D gene: NA; V gene: TRBV18; J gene: TRBJ1-6; CDR3 DNA: TGTGCCAGCTCATCCGGGACACAGAATTCACCCCTCCACTTT; CDR3 protein: CASSSGTQNSPLHF
clone size: few; CDR3 length: 14; D gene: NA; V gene: TRBV6-4; J gene: TRBJ1-1; CDR3 DNA: TGTGCCAGCAGTGACTCGCGGGATGACACTGAAGCTTTCTTT; CDR3 protein: CASSDSRDDTEAFF
clone size: NA; CDR3 length: 12; D gene: NA; V gene: TRBV6-4; J gene: TRBJ1-1; CDR3 DNA: TGTGCCAGCAGGGCAGACAGGCCTGAAGCTTTCTTT; CDR3 protein: CASRADRPEAFF
clone size: NA; CDR3 length: 15; D gene: NA; V gene: TRBV5-6; J gene: TRBJ1-6; CDR3 DNA: TGTGCCAGCAGCTTGTCTGGGGCTTTAGGCTCACCCCTCCACTTT; CDR3 protein: CASSLSGALGSPLHF
clone size: NA; CDR3 length: 14; D gene: NA; V gene: TRBV3-1/TRBV3-2; J gene: TRBJ2-5; CDR3 DNA: TGTGCCAGCAGCCGGTCAGGGATCCAAGAGACCCAGTACTTC; CDR3 protein: CASSRSGIQETQYF
clone size: NA; CDR3 length: 15; D gene: TRBD1; V gene: TRBV28; J gene: TRBJ1-1; CDR3 DNA: TGTGCCAGCAGTTTAGGGGACAGGCGGAACACTGAAGCTTTCTTT; CDR3 protein: CASSLGDRRNTEAFF
clone size: NA; CDR3 length: 17; D gene: TRBD1; V gene: TRBV5-1; J gene: TRBJ1-1; CDR3 DNA: TGCGCCAGCAGCTCGGAGGACAGGGTGCATATGAACACTGAAGCTTTCTTT; CDR3 protein: CASSSEDRVHMNTEAFF
clone size: NA; CDR3 length: 13; D gene: NA; V gene: TRBV28; J gene: TRBJ1-1; CDR3 DNA: TGTGCCAGCAGTTTATCGGGATACACTGAAGCTTTCTTT; CDR3 protein: CASSLSGYTEAFF
clone size: NA; CDR3 length: 17; D gene: NA; V gene: TRBV19; J gene: TRBJ2-7; CDR3 DNA: TGTGCCAGTAGTTCCCATAGTGCGGGGAAGAGCTCCTACGAGCAGTACTTC; CDR3 protein: CASSSHSAGKSSYEQYF
clone size: NA; CDR3 length: 15; D gene: TRBD1; V gene: TRBV6-5; J gene: TRBJ1-1; CDR3 DNA: TGTGCCAGCAGTTCCCTTCGGACAGGGAGACCTGAAGCTTTCTTT; CDR3 protein: CASSSLRTGRPEAFF
clone size: once; CDR3 length: 16; D gene: NA; V gene: TRBV28; J gene: TRBJ1-1; CDR3 DNA: TGTGCCAGCAGTCCGGCCGGAATGACAAGGAACACTGAAGCTTTCTTT; CDR3 protein: CASSPAGMTRNTEAFF
clone size: NA; CDR3 length: 16; D gene: NA; V gene: TRBV28; J gene: TRBJ2-1; CDR3 DNA: TGTGCCAGCAGTCGCCTTGATCGGGGGTATGGGGATGAGCAGTTCTTC; CDR3 protein: CASSRLDRGYGDEQFF
clone size: few; CDR3 length: 14; D gene: NA; V gene: TRBV9; J gene: TRBJ1-2; CDR3 DNA: TGTGCCAGCAGCGTAGACAGGATCGGCTATGGCTACACCTTC; CDR3 protein: CASSVDRIGYGYTF
clone size: NA; CDR3 length: 14; D gene: NA; V gene: TRBV18; J gene: TRBJ2-7; CDR3 DNA: TGTGCCAGCTCCACAGGGAGCGCCTCCTACGAGCAGTACTTC; CDR3 protein: CASSTGSASYEQYF
clone size: NA; CDR3 length: 18; D gene: TRBD1; V gene: TRBV4-1; J gene: TRBJ1-6; CDR3 DNA: TGCGCCAGCAGCCCTACCGAGGGTCAGGGGGCGCGGAATTCACCCCTCCACTTT; CDR3 protein: CASSPTEGQGARNSPLHF
clone size: NA; CDR3 length: 15; D gene: TRBD1; V gene: TRBV3-1/TRBV3-2; J gene: TRBJ2-4; CDR3 DNA: TGTGCCAGCAGGAGCCCTGGGACAGCGGAAAACATTCAGTACTTC; CDR3 protein: CASRSPGTAENIQYF
clone size: NA; CDR3 length: 15; D gene: TRBD2; V gene: TRBV7-8; J gene: TRBJ2-7; CDR3 DNA: TGTGCCAGCAGCTTAGCGCTAGCGGGTTCCTACGAGCAGTACTTC; CDR3 protein: CASSLALAGSYEQYF
clone size: NA; CDR3 length: 15; D gene: NA; V gene: TRBV3-1/TRBV3-2; J gene: TRBJ1-2; CDR3 DNA: TGTGCCAGCAGCCAAGCCCCCGGTGGTCCCTATGGCTACACCTTC; CDR3 protein: CASSQAPGGPYGYTF
clone size: NA; CDR3 length: 15; D gene: TRBD1; V gene: TRBV24-1; J gene: TRBJ1-5; CDR3 DNA: TGTGCCACCAGCGACAGGGGCCTTAGCAATCAGCCCCAGCATTTT; CDR3 protein: CATSDRGLSNQPQHF
clone size: once; CDR3 length: 15; D gene: TRBD1; V gene: TRBV7-2; J gene: TRBJ2-7; CDR3 DNA: TGTGCCAGCAGCCTCGGGACAGGGGCCTCCTACGAGCAGTACTTC; CDR3 protein: CASSLGTGASYEQYF
clone size: NA; CDR3 length: 15; D gene: NA; V gene: TRBV6-5; J gene: TRBJ1-6; CDR3 DNA: TGTGCCAGCAGCACGGGTCTCCTCCAAAATTCACCCCTCCACTTT; CDR3 protein: CASSTGLLQNSPLHF
clone size: NA; CDR3 length: 14; D gene: TRBD2; V gene: TRBV7-9; J gene: TRBJ2-5; CDR3 DNA: TGTGCCAGCAGCTTAGCGGGGGGGCAAGAGACCCAGTACTTC; CDR3 protein: CASSLAGGQETQYF
clone size: NA; CDR3 length: 13; D gene: NA; V gene: TRBV11-2; J gene: TRBJ1-6; CDR3 DNA: TGTGCCAGCAGCGTGGGGGGGAGTTCACCCCTCCACTTT; CDR3 protein: CASSVGGSSPLHF
clone size: once; CDR3 length: 13; D gene: NA; V gene: TRBV18; J gene: TRBJ1-1; CDR3 DNA: TGTGCCAGCTCACGTCCGGGTATGACTGAAGCTTTCTTT; CDR3 protein: CASSRPGMTEAFF
clone size: NA; CDR3 length: 13; D gene: NA; V gene: TRBV11-1; J gene: TRBJ1-1; CDR3 DNA: TGTGCCAGCAGCGTACACATGAACACTGAAGCTTTCTTT; CDR3 protein: CASSVHMNTEAFF
clone size: NA; CDR3 length: 17; D gene: NA; V gene: TRBV18; J gene: TRBJ2-2; CDR3 DNA: TGTGCCAGCTCACCACAGATACCGGGTGTGGACACCGGGGAGCTGTTTTTT; CDR3 protein: CASSPQIPGVDTGELFF
clone size: NA; CDR3 length: 12; D gene: NA; V gene: TRBV28; J gene: TRBJ1-2; CDR3 DNA: TGTGCCAGCAGACGACACAGGGATGGCTACACCTTC; CDR3 protein: CASRRHRDGYTF
clone size: NA; CDR3 length: 16; D gene: NA; V gene: TRBV19; J gene: TRBJ1-2; CDR3 DNA: TGTGCCAGTAGTATCGGTGGGGCAACCTCTAACTATGGCTACACCTTC; CDR3 protein: CASSIGGATSNYGYTF